These 23 T cell receptor beta chains were all obtained from the same sample, sequenced in a study of cytomegalovirus exposure and HLA in healthy donors. Libraries were prepared by immunoSEQ multiplex PCR; TCRdb keeps only in-frame clonotypes and omits some of them. The data contain some 160,000 clones, 88% of them singletons. Sequencing input: PBMCs. The origin of the receptors is a man aged 18 to 29 in good health and CMV-seronegative.

The CDR3: CASSYAASGGVGEQFF. The CDR3 DNA follows: TGTGCCAGCAGTTACGCGGCTAGCGGGGGGGTGGGTGAGCAGTTCTTC. The rearrangement uses TRBV6-5 and TRBJ2-1, with TRBD2 identical over 12 bases. This CDR3 region has 16 residues. The J segment lost 9 bases and the V segment lost 2 bases, leaving 8 bases of the junction unmatched. Germline assignment: CDR1 MNHEY and CDR2 SVGAGI.

The chain recombines TRBV5-4 with TRBJ2-3, with D maybe TRBD2 (5 bases). Germline V gene data show CDR1 as SGHNT and CDR2 as YYREEE (reference sequence). CDR3 length equals 14 residues. V was clipped by 4 bases and J by 0 bases, with 9 bases between them. CDR3 nucleotides: TGTGCCAGCAGCCCAAGGACTAGCACAGATACGCAGTATTTT. Its translation is CASSPRTSTDTQYF.

The genes are TRBV7-2 and TRBJ1-5; D not certain. Germline V gives CDR1 SGHTA, CDR2 FQGNSA. CDR3 length: 12 amino acids. Trimming left V 6 bases short and J 1 base short, with 4 bases between. The CDR3 here is CASSPSNQPQHF. CDR3 bases: TGTGCCAGCAGTCCGAGCAATCAGCCCCAGCATTTT. The whole variable domain, filled in from reference TRBV7-2 and TRBJ1-5, reads GAGVSQSPSNKVTEKGKDVELRCDPISGHTALYWYRQSLGQGLEFLIYFQGNSAPDKSGLPSDRFSAERTGGSVSTLTIQRTQQEDSAVYLCASSPSNQPQHFGDGTRLSIL.

This sequence joins TRBV10-3 and TRBJ2-7; no firm D call. Germline-derived CDR1 and CDR2 are ENHRY and SYGVKD. V shed 4 bases and J shed 5 bases, with 9 bases lying between them. This CDR3 has 12 amino acids. The CDR3 nucleotides are TGTGCCATCAGTGGAGTCCTGGACGAGCAGTACTTC. Translated: CAISGVLDEQYF.

J is TRBJ2-7 and V is TRBV18, with D possibly being TRBD1 (5 bases). CDR1 is KGHSH and CDR2 is LQKENI in the germline V gene. Trimming shortened V by 1 base and J by 2 bases, and 6 bases separated the two germline ends. CDR3 length: 13 residues. The CDR3 loop reads CASSPQGPYEQYF. The CDR3 DNA sequence: TGTGCCAGCTCACCACAGGGGCCCTACGAGCAGTACTTC.

The V call is TRBV7-2, the J call TRBJ2-7, with 8 bases lining up with TRBD1. From germline, CDR1 is SGHTA and CDR2 FQGNSA. V lost 1 base and J lost 2; bases outside the gene matches: 4. CDR3 length: 15 amino acids. The CDR3 coding sequence is TGTGCCAGCAGCTTAGTTGACAGGGGTCCCTACGAGCAGTACTTC. Amino acids: CASSLVDRGPYEQYF.

The DNA for the CDR3 is TGTGCCTGGAGCCCCAATAGCAATCAGCCCCAGCATTTT. Protein: CAWSPNSNQPQHF. The chain links TRBV30 to TRBJ1-5, with unresolved D. The germline V gene encodes CDR1 GTSNPN and CDR2 SVGIG (reference sequence). Deletions cut 3 bases from V and 0 bases from J, with 6 bases between. The CDR3 sequence is 13 residues long.

The J gene is TRBJ2-7, the V gene TRBV6-1; TRBD1 might be the D (6 bases). The length of the CDR3 is 15 residues. V was trimmed by 2 bases and J by 3 bases, leaving 14 bases between them. Germline lookup yields CDR1 MNHNS and CDR2 SASEGT. The CDR3 nucleotides read TGTGCCAGCAGTGAAATACAGGGTCATGGCTACGAGCAGTACGTC. Its protein is CASSEIQGHGYEQYV.

The CDR3 loop is CAWSPPGTPLRGTDTQYF. CDR3 nucleotides: TGTGCCTGGAGTCCCCCGGGGACACCTCTAAGGGGCACAGATACGCAGTATTTT. The rearrangement joins TRBV30 to TRBJ2-3; D is possibly TRBD1 (6 bases). Germline-derived CDR1 and CDR2 are GTSNPN and SVGIG (reference sequence). The CDR3 length is 18 residues. Trimming stripped 2 bases from V and 1 base from J, with 22 bases between.

This CDR3 is CATSRGSGSDADTQYF. The CDR3 region has the DNA TGTGCCACCAGCAGAGGAAGCGGGAGTGACGCAGATACGCAGTATTTT. The chain couples TRBV15 to TRBJ2-3, with 8 bases identical to TRBD2. Germline trimming cut 1 base from V and 4 bases from J; bases unmatched to any gene: 7. From germline, CDR1 is LNHNV and CDR2 YYDKDF (reference sequence). The CDR3 runs to 16 residues.

The sample holds a few counts of this clone. The chain employs TRBV5-1 and TRBJ1-5, with TRBD1 as a possible D gene (6 bases). The CDR3 covers 15 residues. Germline loops: CDR1 SGHRS, CDR2 YFSETQ. V lost 10 bases, J lost 4 bases, and 21 bases lay in between. CDR3 nucleotide sequence: TGCGCCTCGTGCGGGGGGGCGAAGGGGAATCAGCCCCAGCATTTT. As protein: CASCGGAKGNQPQHF.

The rearrangement joins TRBV27 to TRBJ2-5; perhaps TRBD2 as D (6 bases). The V end was cut by 5 bases, the J end by 2 bases, with 18 bases between. The CDR3 has 16 amino acids. Germline V gene data show CDR1 as MNHEY and CDR2 as SMNVEV (reference sequence). For the CDR3, the DNA is TGTGCCAGCAGTACCTTTCGGGGGACGGGGCAAGAGACCCAGTACTTC. Encoded protein: CASSTFRGTGQETQYF.

The chain couples TRBV27 to TRBJ2-7; 11 nucleotides match TRBD2. The length of the CDR3 is 13 residues. The trim removed 6 bases at V and 2 bases at J, leaving 0 bases unmatched. Germline CDR1 MNHEY, CDR2 SMNVEV (reference sequence). CDR3 sequence reads: CASRLAGAYEQYF. For the CDR3, the DNA is TGTGCCAGCAGACTAGCGGGAGCCTACGAGCAGTACTTC.

V usage is TRBV11-1 and J usage is TRBJ1-6; TRBD1 matches at 9 bases. This CDR3 region has 16 residues. Trimming removed 5 bases from V and 7 bases from J; junction bases left unmatched: 9. The germline V gene encodes CDR1 SGHAT and CDR2 FQDESV (reference sequence). The CDR3 here is CASSRTGQGRNSPLHF. Here the CDR3 DNA reads TGTGCCAGCAGCCGGACAGGACAGGGGCGGAATTCACCCCTCCACTTT.

This sequence joins TRBV20-1 and TRBJ2-1, with D maybe TRBD2 (5 bases). Germline loops: CDR1 DFQATT, CDR2 SNEGSKA (reference sequence). Trimming removed 6 bases from V and 10 bases from J, with 13 bases in between. The CDR3 runs to 11 residues. The chain's CDR3 is CSATGKREQFF. The CDR3 DNA sequence: TGCAGTGCCACCGGGAAGAGAGAGCAGTTCTTC.

The chain recombines TRBV11-2 with TRBJ2-7; D gene uncertain. With the DNA end fitting TRBJ2-1 better, the J assignment may be wrong. There are 13 residues in the CDR3. The germline gives CDR1 SGHAT, CDR2 FQNNGV. CDR3 amino acids: CASSPRLYYEQFF. CDR3 DNA sequence: TGTGCCAGCAGCCCTAGACTGTACTACGAGCAGTTCTTC.

This chain joins TRBV4-3 and TRBJ2-1; possibly TRBD1 for D (5 bases). Germline-derived CDR1 and CDR2 are LGHNA and YSLEER. The CDR3 runs to 15 residues. Trimming removed 4 bases at V and 3 bases at J, with 13 bases between. CDR3 sequence: CASSRTKGNYNEQFF. CDR3 DNA sequence: TGCGCCAGCAGCCGAACTAAGGGGAACTACAATGAGCAGTTCTTC.

The V and J genes are TRBV28 and TRBJ1-1; D is unresolved. CDR3 size: 16 residues. Per the germline V gene, CDR1 is MDHEN and CDR2 is SYDVKM. The V end lost 5 bases, the J end lost 5 bases, and 21 bases lay between the germline ends. The chain's CDR3 is CASSQVRATGGTEAFF. CDR3 in DNA: TGTGCCAGCAGTCAGGTCCGAGCCACGGGCGGGACTGAAGCTTTCTTT. The entire variable domain, with the rest obtained from reference TRBV28 and TRBJ1-1, is as follows: DVKVTQSSRYLVKRTGEKVFLECVQDMDHENMFWYRQDPGLGLRLIYFSYDVKMKEKGDIPEGYSVSREKKERFSLILESASTNQTSMYLCASSQVRATGGTEAFFGQGTRLTVV.

In its sample, this clone was seen once. The chain couples TRBV6-6 to TRBJ2-3; 11 bases are a match to TRBD1. The V segment lost 10 bases and the J segment 2 bases; nucleotides outside the gene matches: 11. This CDR3 is built from 16 residues. Germline V gene sequence: CDR1 MNHNY, CDR2 SVGAGI (reference sequence). CDR3 nucleotides: TGTGCCACCCGTTGGGGACAGGGGGGGCCCACAGATACGCAGTATTTT. Translating gives CATRWGQGGPTDTQYF.

This sequence joins TRBV6-5 and TRBJ2-7; possible D gene TRBD2, 6 bases. Trimming took 4 bases from V and 1 from J, leaving 11 bases between them. This CDR3 has 14 residues. The V gene's germline CDR1 is MNHEY and CDR2 SVGAGI. In nucleotides, the CDR3 is TGTGCCAGCAGTTCGCGGGATAGATCCTACGAGCAGTACTTC. Translating gives CASSSRDRSYEQYF.

V is TRBV2 and J is TRBJ1-2, with TRBD1 matching over 10 bases. Trimming cost V 5 bases and J 4 bases; bases outside gene matches: 13. The V gene's germline CDR1 is SNHLY and CDR2 FYNNEI. The CDR3 extends over 17 amino acids. CDR3 residues: CASSRPGTGERAYGYTF. The DNA for the CDR3 is TGTGCCAGCAGTCGTCCCGGGACAGGGGAGAGGGCCTATGGCTACACCTTC.

The V gene is TRBV4-3, the J gene TRBJ2-2, with a tentative D call TRBD2 (5 bases). Germline V lookup: CDR1 LGHNA, CDR2 YSLEER. The CDR3 consists of 16 residues. The ends were cut back, 2 bases at V and 6 bases at J, with 16 bases in the middle. CDR3 in amino acids: CASSQNSPQAAGELFF. The CDR3 nucleotides read TGCGCCAGCAGCCAAAACAGCCCACAAGCGGCCGGGGAGCTGTTTTTT.

This chain connects TRBV6-6 to TRBJ1-6; TRBD1 is a possible D gene (5 bases). This CDR3 has 14 amino acids. Germline CDR1 is MNHNY and CDR2 is SVGAGI (reference sequence). V was clipped by 7 bases and J by 9 bases, with 16 bases between them. The CDR3 sequence is CASIREGYGSPLHF. CDR3 nucleotides: TGTGCCAGCATCAGGGAGGGCTACGGTTCACCCCTCCACTTT.